A single sample gave rise to the 19 T cell receptor beta chains below, sequenced in a study of T cell clonality in common variable immunodeficiency. The study, taken as a whole, reports: In common variable immunodeficiency, TCR beta chains reportedly carried fewer deletions and N-nucleotide insertions.

The antigens these receptors bind are not known. This table comes from immunoSEQ multiplex PCR, and its TCRdb copy is limited to in-frame clones, with some not included. The sample contains roughly 25,000 clones, none of them singletons. The sequencing input was peripheral blood mononuclear cells. The receptor source for this set is a human donor with common variable immunodeficiency.

A few counts support this clone. The read terminates 3 residues before the CDR3 end, so the remaining end is supplied by the germline J gene. The rearrangement links TRBV19 to TRBJ1-1; 7 bases align to TRBD1. The CDR3 totals 13 residues. The germline V gene has CDR1 LNHDA and CDR2 SQIVND (reference sequence). J gave up 4 bases and V 5 bases, and 4 bases lay outside the gene matches. This CDR3 is CASSLSGGTEAFF. CDR3 DNA, as far as it was read: TGTGCCAGTAGTTTGTCAGGGGGCACTGAA. Together with reference TRBV19 and TRBJ1-1, the CDR3 gives the full variable domain: DGGITQSPKYLFRKEGQNVTLSCEQNLNHDAMYWYRQDPGQGLRLIYYSQIVNDFQKGDIAEGYSVSREKKESFPLTVTSAQKNPTAFYLCASSLSGGTEAFFGQGTRLTVV.

There are many counts of this clone. The read halts 3 residues ahead of the CDR3 end, with the missing end drawn from the germline J gene. This chain joins TRBV30 and TRBJ2-5, with 9 bases matching TRBD1. The CDR3 is made up of 13 amino acids. In germline, CDR1 is GTSNPN, CDR2 SVGIG (reference sequence). J lost 1 base, V lost 5 bases, and 2 bases had no gene match. The CDR3 spells CAWDRGTQETQYF. The CDR3 DNA, read in part, is TGTGCCTGGGACAGGGGGACCCAAGAGACC.

This clone was observed a handful of times. The read ends 3 residues before the CDR3 terminus; that terminus is restored from the germline J gene. The chain joins TRBV19 to TRBJ1-1; D possibly corresponds to TRBD1 (6 bases). V lost 7 bases and J lost 6, with 18 bases in between. The germline CDR1 and CDR2 sequences are LNHDA and SQIVND (reference sequence). The CDR3 contains 14 residues. The CDR3 spells CASMPARGFAEAFF. The CDR3 bases that were read are TGTGCCAGTATGCCGGCCAGGGGCTTTGCTGAA.

This clone appeared many times. CDR3 bases read: TGTGCCAGCACCAGACTAGCGGGGGGCCGGAAGACC. The encoded protein is CASTRLAGGRKT. The full CDR3 reads CASTRLAGGRKTQYF. The chain couples TRBV2 to TRBJ2-5; 13 bases are shared with TRBD2. The read terminates 3 residues ahead of where the CDR3 ends, so the germline J gene completes it. This CDR3 region has 15 residues. Germline CDR1 SNHLY, CDR2 FYNNEI. Trimming at V came to 7 bases and at J to 6 bases, leaving 8 bases not matched to a gene.

Worth noting for this clone: The CDR3 end lies 3 residues beyond the end of the read and is filled in from the germline J gene. The chain recombines TRBV7-9 with TRBJ2-1; 8 nucleotides agree with TRBD2. V shed 9 bases, J shed 4 bases, and the junction held 11 bases outside the gene matches. The V gene's germline CDR1 is SEHNR and CDR2 FQNEAQ (reference sequence). The CDR3 runs to 15 residues. CDR3 bases read: TGTGCCAGTCTTCGCACTAGCGGCATTTACAATGAG. Protein sequence: CASLRTSGIYNE. The CDR3 in full is CASLRTSGIYNEQFF.

This clone was seen ten or more times. The junction shows a germline mismatch at one end, possibly a read error. The CDR3 extends 3 residues past the end of the read, so its final part is completed from the germline J gene. The J gene is TRBJ2-7, the V gene TRBV5-6; 8 nucleotides match TRBD1. This CDR3 region has 15 residues. CDR1 SGHDT and CDR2 YYEEEE come from the germline V gene. CDR3 DNA (partial): TGTGCCAGCACCTTGGTGGGGACAGGCACCTACGAG. It yields the protein CASTLVGTGTYE. The whole CDR3 sequence reads CASTLVGTGTYEQYF.

This clone occurred a few times. The read falls 3 residues short of the CDR3 end, and the missing part is taken from the germline J gene. The chain links TRBV11-2 to TRBJ2-7; maybe TRBD2 (5 bases). The V gene's germline CDR1 is SGHAT and CDR2 FQNNGV. The CDR3 covers 15 residues. Trimming cost V 4 bases and J 0 bases, with 13 bases left between them. CDR3 DNA (partial): TGTGCCAGCAGCTCCCCTTACGGGGTCTCCTACGAG. Translating gives CASSSPYGVSYE. In full, the CDR3 is CASSSPYGVSYEQYF.

Remarks on this clone: The read stops 3 residues short of the end of the CDR3; the missing end is completed from the germline J gene. The gene calls are TRBV19 and TRBJ1-4; possible D gene TRBD1, 6 bases. The V gene lost 5 bases and the J gene lost 6 bases, with 13 bases spanning the gap. CDR1 is LNHDA, CDR2 SQIVND, per germline (reference sequence). This CDR3 is built from 14 residues. The CDR3 is CASSPGQGHEKLFF. The CDR3 bases that were read are TGTGCCAGTAGTCCGGGACAAGGGCATGAAAAA. Full variable domain (missing parts from reference TRBV19 and TRBJ1-4): DGGITQSPKYLFRKEGQNVTLSCEQNLNHDAMYWYRQDPGQGLRLIYYSQIVNDFQKGDIAEGYSVSREKKESFPLTVTSAQKNPTAFYLCASSPGQGHEKLFFGSGTQLSVL.

This clone has a count of ten or more. The read comes to an end 3 residues before the CDR3 does, leaving the germline J gene to fill in the end. This chain joins TRBV14 and TRBJ1-1; D unclear. Germline V gives CDR1 SGHDN, CDR2 FVKESK. The germline V and J ends were trimmed by 1 base and 1 base, with 13 bases remaining between them. The CDR3 length is 16 residues. Incomplete CDR3 DNA: TGTGCCAGCAGCCAAGGGTCAGTATTATCGAACACTGAA. This gives the protein CASSQGSVLSNTE. In full, the CDR3 reads CASSQGSVLSNTEAFF.

This clone was found a few times. The CDR3 end falls 3 residues outside the read, so it is completed with the germline J gene. V and J are TRBV5-1 and TRBJ1-1; 10 positions match TRBD1. The CDR3 is made up of 16 amino acids. Germline V lookup: CDR1 SGHRS, CDR2 YFSETQ. J gave up 0 bases and V 0 bases, and 2 bases lay outside the gene matches. CDR3 sequence reads: CASSLAGTGVNTEAFF. Incomplete CDR3 DNA: TGCGCCAGCAGCTTGGCCGGGACAGGGGTGAACACTGAA.

This clone was counted at least ten times. The read finishes 3 residues shy of the CDR3 end, and the germline J gene is used to complete it. The chain combines TRBV18 with TRBJ1-1; TRBD1 aligns across 9 bases. Looked up from germline, CDR1 is KGHSH and CDR2 is LQKENI. V shed 3 bases and J 3 bases; nucleotides not matched to a gene: 8. There are 16 residues in the CDR3. The CDR3 is CASSPLQGASDTEAFF. The sequenced CDR3 bases are TGTGCCAGCTCACCCTTACAGGGGGCGTCGGACACTGAA. Supplemented by reference TRBV18 and TRBJ1-1, the full variable domain reads NAGVMQNPRHLVRRRGQEARLRCSPMKGHSHVYWYRQLPEEGLKFMVYLQKENIIDESGMPKERFSAEFPKEGPSILRIQQVVRGDSAAYFCASSPLQGASDTEAFFGQGTRLTVV.

Points on this clone: The sequence runs out 3 residues before the end of the CDR3; the remainder is reconstructed from the germline J gene. The chain recombines TRBV30 with TRBJ2-7; 7 bases are a match to TRBD2. The CDR3 loop spans 12 amino acids. V trimming: 1 base; J trimming: 4 bases; junction bases outside the gene matches: 1. Looked up from germline, CDR1 is GTSNPN and CDR2 is SVGIG (reference sequence). The part of the CDR3 DNA that was read is TGTGCCTGGAGTGGGGGGGGGTACGAG. It is translated as CAWSGGGYE. The full CDR3 protein reads CAWSGGGYEQYF. Combining the CDR3 with reference TRBV30 and TRBJ2-7 gives the whole variable domain SQTIHQWPATLVQPVGSPLSLECTVEGTSNPNLYWYRQAAGRGLQLLFYSVGIGQISSEVPQNLSASRPQDRQFILSSKKLLLSDSGFYLCAWSGGGYEQYFGPGTRLTVT.

With respect to this clone: The read terminates 3 residues ahead of where the CDR3 ends, so the germline J gene completes it. The genes are TRBV7-9 and TRBJ2-1, with TRBD1 matching over 9 bases. This CDR3 has 15 residues. Per germline, CDR1 SEHNR and CDR2 FQNEAQ (reference sequence). V was pared by 5 bases and J by 4 bases, with 6 bases of the junction left unmatched. CDR3: CASSRPGQGYNEQFF. The part of the CDR3 DNA that was read is TGTGCCAGCAGCCGACCGGGACAGGGTTACAATGAG. Using reference TRBV7-9 and TRBJ2-1 for the parts outside the CDR3, the full variable domain is DTGVSQNPRHKITKRGQNVTFRCDPISEHNRLYWYRQTLGQGPEFLTYFQNEAQLEKSRLLSDRFSAERPKGSFSTLEIQRTEQGDSAMYLCASSRPGQGYNEQFFGPGTRLTVL.

As regards this clone: The CDR3 is cut off 3 residues early in the read; its end comes from the germline J gene. The gene calls are TRBV2 and TRBJ2-1; TRBD2 matches 12 bases. The CDR3 length is 16 residues. Germline V lookup: CDR1 SNHLY, CDR2 FYNNEI. Trimming cost V 0 bases and J 8 bases; bases outside gene matches: 5. The CDR3 DNA, read in part, is TGTGCCAGCAGTGAAGCGCTAGCGGGGGGGCTCGATGAG. It codes for CASSEALAGGLDE. The full CDR3 protein is CASSEALAGGLDEQFF.

Details on this clone: The DNA ends 3 residues before the CDR3 does, and the rest of the CDR3 is filled in from the germline J gene. This chain joins TRBV19 and TRBJ2-7, with TRBD2 matching over 7 bases. This CDR3 is built from 13 residues. V lost 4 bases to trimming and J lost 5 bases; unmatched junction nucleotides: 5. CDR1 is LNHDA, CDR2 SQIVND, per germline (reference sequence). This CDR3 is CASSTAGRDEQYF. CDR3 DNA, as far as it was read: TGTGCCAGTAGTACAGCGGGACGGGACGAG.

This clone was observed a handful of times. The CDR3 end is not reached by the read, which stops 3 residues before it; the germline J gene fills it in. The chain joins TRBV20-1 to TRBJ1-5, with 11 bases lining up with TRBD1. The CDR3 has 15 amino acids. The V segment lost 1 base and the J segment 3 bases; nucleotides outside the gene matches: 2. Germline V gene data show CDR1 as DFQATT and CDR2 as SNEGSKA (reference sequence). This CDR3 reads CSARVGQGDNQPQHF. The covered CDR3 bases are TGCAGTGCTAGAGTGGGACAGGGGGACAATCAGCCC.

In its sample, this clone was seen many times. The read ends 3 residues before the CDR3 terminus; that terminus is restored from the germline J gene. V gene TRBV10-1 combines with J gene TRBJ2-5; 9 bases align to TRBD2. Trimming took 0 bases from V and 5 from J; bases not matched to a gene: 1. From germline, CDR1 is WNHNN and CDR2 SYGVQD (reference sequence). The length of the CDR3 is 14 residues. The CDR3 loop is CASSESSGSETQYF. CDR3 DNA (partial): TGCGCCAGCAGTGAGTCTAGCGGGAGTGAGACC.

This clone is judged medium-sized (0.01 to 0.1%). The read terminates 3 residues ahead of where the CDR3 ends, so the germline J gene completes it. The rearrangement joins TRBV2 to TRBJ2-1, with 8 bases matching TRBD2. The V gene's germline CDR1 is SNHLY and CDR2 FYNNEI. This CDR3 comprises 15 residues. V dropped 6 bases and J dropped 7; count of bases not matched to a gene: 11. The covered CDR3 bases are TGTGCCAGCAGAGCCCGCGGGGGGCCGGAGAATGAG. Amino acid sequence: CASRARGGPENE. In full, the CDR3 is CASRARGGPENEQFF.

This clone was picked up a small number of times. CDR3 amino acids: CAWNLQGGQPQHF. Partial CDR3 DNA: TGTGCCTGGAATTTACAGGGTGGACAGCCC. The V call is TRBV30, the J call TRBJ1-5, with D maybe TRBD1 (6 bases). The CDR3 end is not reached by the read, which stops 3 residues before it; the germline J gene fills it in. V lost 4 bases and J 7 bases, leaving 14 bases between the germline ends. The CDR3 is 13 amino acids. The germline gives CDR1 GTSNPN, CDR2 SVGIG (reference sequence).